This T cell receptor beta chain derives from a study of shared clonotypes between healthy human individuals. On the study more broadly: Per-donor plates numbered three CD4 naive, three CD4 memory, two CD8 naive and one CD8 memory. Study-level findings and limits: Of the naive CD4 clonotypes, around 5.2% were shared across a handful of donors. Non-shared clonotypes were found to have lower generation probabilities than the clonotypes that were shared by all four of the sorted-subset donors.

Naivety among CD8 cells was defined by CD45RO negativity and positive CCR7 selection, thereby excluding terminally differentiated effector memory CD45RA+ cells. Concerning this clone: Its antigen is currently unknown.

The table came from immunoSEQ multiplex PCR; TCRdb's copy has only in-frame clones and leaves some out. Here the sample spans 750,000 to 1,000,000 clones, 80% to 95% being singletons. The TCR was taken from a man younger than 45 in good health. Sequencing was performed on naive CD8+ T cells sorted from blood.

The chain's CDR3 is CASSDSDRGEQFF. The CDR3 bases are TGTGCCAGCAGTGACTCGGACAGGGGTGAGCAGTTCTTC. V usage is TRBV6-4 and J usage is TRBJ2-1, with 9 bases identical to TRBD1. The junction had 0 bases not matched to a gene; V was cut back by 0 bases and J by 9 bases. CDR1 is MRHNA, CDR2 SNTAGT, per germline. The CDR3 length is 13 residues.